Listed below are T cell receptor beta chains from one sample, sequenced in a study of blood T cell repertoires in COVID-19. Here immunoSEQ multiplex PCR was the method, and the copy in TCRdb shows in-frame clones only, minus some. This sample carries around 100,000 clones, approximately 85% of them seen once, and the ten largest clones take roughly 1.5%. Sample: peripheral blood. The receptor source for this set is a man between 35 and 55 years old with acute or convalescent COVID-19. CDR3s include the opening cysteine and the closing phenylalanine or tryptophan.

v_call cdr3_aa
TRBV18 CASSPDGGANVLTF
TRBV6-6 CASSYGQGSYEQFF
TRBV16 CASSRLGTGNNEQFF
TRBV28 CASSTQGSNSGNTIYF
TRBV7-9 CASSLSYSNTEAFF
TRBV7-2 CASSSYRNTEAFF
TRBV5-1 CASSPGGPNTGELFF
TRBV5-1 CASSPTGNSPLHF
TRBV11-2 CASSLRAGTSGAYEQYF
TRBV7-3 CASSLGSLDNGELFF
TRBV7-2 CASSLVRLGAQETQYF
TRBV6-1 CASSEVDRWGLGQYF
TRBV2 CASSARTASTDTQYF
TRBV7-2 CASSLWGLAPETQYF
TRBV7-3 CASSLGNRVGETQYF